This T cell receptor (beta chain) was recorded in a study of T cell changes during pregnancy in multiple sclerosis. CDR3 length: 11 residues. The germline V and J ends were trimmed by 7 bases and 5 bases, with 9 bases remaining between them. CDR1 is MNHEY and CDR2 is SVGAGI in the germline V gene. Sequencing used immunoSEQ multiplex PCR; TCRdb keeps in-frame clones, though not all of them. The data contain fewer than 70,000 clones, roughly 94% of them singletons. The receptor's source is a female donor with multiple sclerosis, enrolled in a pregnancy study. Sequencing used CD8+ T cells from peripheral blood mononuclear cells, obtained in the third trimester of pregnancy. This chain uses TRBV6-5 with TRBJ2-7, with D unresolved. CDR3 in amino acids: CASTAGHEQYF. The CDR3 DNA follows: TGTGCCAGCACAGCAGGTCACGAGCAGTACTTC.